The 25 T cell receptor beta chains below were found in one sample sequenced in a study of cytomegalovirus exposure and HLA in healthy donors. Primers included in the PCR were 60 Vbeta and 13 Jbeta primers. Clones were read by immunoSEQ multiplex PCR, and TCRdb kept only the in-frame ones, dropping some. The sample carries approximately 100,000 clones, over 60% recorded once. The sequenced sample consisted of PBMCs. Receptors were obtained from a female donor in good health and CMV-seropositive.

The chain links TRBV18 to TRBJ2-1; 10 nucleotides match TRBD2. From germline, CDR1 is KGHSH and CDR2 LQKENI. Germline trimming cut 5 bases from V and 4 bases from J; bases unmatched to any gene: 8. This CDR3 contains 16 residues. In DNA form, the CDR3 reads TGTGCCAGCTCATCGATCGGGACTAGCGAATACAATGAGCAGTTCTTC. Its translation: CASSSIGTSEYNEQFF. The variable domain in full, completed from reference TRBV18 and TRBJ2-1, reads NAGVMQNPRHLVRRRGQEARLRCSPMKGHSHVYWYRQLPEEGLKFMVYLQKENIIDESGMPKERFSAEFPKEGPSILRIQQVVRGDSAAYFCASSSIGTSEYNEQFFGPGTRLTVL.

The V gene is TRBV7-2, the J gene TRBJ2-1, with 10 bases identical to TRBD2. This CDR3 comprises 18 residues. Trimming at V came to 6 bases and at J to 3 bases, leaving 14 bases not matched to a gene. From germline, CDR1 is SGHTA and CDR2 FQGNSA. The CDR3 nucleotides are TGTGCCAGCAGTCGCCCCCCCTTCGGACTAGCGGTCTACAATGAGCAGTTCTTC. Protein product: CASSRPPFGLAVYNEQFF.

This CDR3 reads CAIRADRGGNQPQHF. The CDR3 DNA is TGTGCCATCAGAGCCGACAGGGGCGGCAATCAGCCCCAGCATTTT. The chain carries TRBV10-3 and TRBJ1-5, with 8 bases lining up with TRBD1. V was clipped by 6 bases and J by 2 bases; unmatched bases: 6. Germline loops: CDR1 ENHRY, CDR2 SYGVKD. The CDR3 totals 15 residues.

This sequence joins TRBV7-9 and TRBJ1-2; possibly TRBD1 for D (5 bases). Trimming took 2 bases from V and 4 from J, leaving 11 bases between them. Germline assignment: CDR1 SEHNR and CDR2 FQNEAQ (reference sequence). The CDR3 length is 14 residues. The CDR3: CASSLIGGGYGYTF. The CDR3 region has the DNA TGTGCCAGCAGCTTAATCGGGGGTGGCTATGGCTACACCTTC.

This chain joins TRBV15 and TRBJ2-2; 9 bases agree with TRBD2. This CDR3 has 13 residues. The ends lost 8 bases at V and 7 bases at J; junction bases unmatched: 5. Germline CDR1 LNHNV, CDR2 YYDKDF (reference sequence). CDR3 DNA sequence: TGTGCCACCGCGGGGGGGCCCGGCGGGGAGCTGTTTTTT. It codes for CATAGGPGGELFF.

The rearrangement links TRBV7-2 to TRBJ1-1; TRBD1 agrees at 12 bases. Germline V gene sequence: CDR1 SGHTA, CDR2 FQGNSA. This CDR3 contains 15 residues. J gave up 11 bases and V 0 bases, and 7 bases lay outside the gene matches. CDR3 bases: TGTGCCAGCAGCTTAGCGCCGGGACAGGGGGCTCGGGCTTTCTTT. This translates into CASSLAPGQGARAFF.

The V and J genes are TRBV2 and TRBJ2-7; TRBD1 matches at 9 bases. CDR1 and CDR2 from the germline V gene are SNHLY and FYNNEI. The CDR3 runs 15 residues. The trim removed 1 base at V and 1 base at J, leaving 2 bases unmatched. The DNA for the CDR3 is TGTGCCAGCAGTGAAGTGGGGACAGGGTCCTACGAGCAGTACTTC. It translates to CASSEVGTGSYEQYF.

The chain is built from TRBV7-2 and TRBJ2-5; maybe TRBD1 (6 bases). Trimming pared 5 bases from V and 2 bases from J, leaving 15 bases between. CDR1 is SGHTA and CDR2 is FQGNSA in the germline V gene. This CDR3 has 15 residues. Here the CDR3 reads CASSPRQVSQETQYF. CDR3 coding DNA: TGTGCCAGCAGCCCCCGACAGGTCTCACAAGAGACCCAGTACTTC.

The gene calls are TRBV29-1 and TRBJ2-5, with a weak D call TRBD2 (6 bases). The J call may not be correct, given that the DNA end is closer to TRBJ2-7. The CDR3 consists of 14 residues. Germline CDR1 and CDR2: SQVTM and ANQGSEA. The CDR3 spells CSVTFGDWSYEQYF. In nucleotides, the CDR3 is TGCAGCGTCACTTTCGGGGACTGGTCCTACGAGCAGTACTTC.

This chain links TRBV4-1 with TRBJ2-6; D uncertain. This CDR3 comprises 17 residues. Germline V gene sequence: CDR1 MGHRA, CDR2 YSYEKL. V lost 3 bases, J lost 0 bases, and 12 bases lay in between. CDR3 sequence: CASSQAEQSSGANVLTF. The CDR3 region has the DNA TGCGCCAGCAGCCAGGCTGAACAGTCCTCTGGGGCCAACGTCCTGACTTTC.

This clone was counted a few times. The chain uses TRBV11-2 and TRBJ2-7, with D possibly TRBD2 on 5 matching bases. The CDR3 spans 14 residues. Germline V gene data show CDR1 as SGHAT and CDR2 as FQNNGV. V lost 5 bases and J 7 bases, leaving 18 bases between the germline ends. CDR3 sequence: CASSPPRAGWEQYF. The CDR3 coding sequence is TGTGCCAGCAGCCCCCCGAGGGCGGGCTGGGAGCAGTACTTC.

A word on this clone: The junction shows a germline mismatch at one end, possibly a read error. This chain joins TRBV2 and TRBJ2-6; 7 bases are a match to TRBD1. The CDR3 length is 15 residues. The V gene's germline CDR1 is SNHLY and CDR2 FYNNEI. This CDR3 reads CATTTGLSGANGLTF. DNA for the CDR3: TGTGCCACCACGACAGGGCTTTCTGGGGCCAACGGCCTGACTTTC.

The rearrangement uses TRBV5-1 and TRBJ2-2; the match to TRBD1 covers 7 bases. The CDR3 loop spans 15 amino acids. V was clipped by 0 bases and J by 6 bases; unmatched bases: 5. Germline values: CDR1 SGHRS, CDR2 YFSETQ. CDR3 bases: TGCGCCAGCAGCTTGGGGACAGGTCCACCCGGGGAGCTGTTTTTT. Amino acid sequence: CASSLGTGPPGELFF.

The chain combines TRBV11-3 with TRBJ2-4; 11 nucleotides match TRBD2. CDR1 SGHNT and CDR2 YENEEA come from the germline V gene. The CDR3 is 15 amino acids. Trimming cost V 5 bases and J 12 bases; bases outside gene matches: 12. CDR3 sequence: CASSATSGAGGSQYF. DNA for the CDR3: TGTGCCAGCAGCGCGACTAGCGGGGCCGGGGGCAGTCAGTACTTC.

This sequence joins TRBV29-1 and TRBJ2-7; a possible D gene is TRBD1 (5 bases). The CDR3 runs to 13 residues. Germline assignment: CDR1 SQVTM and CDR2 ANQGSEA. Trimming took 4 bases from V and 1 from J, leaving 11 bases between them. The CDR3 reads CSVGTGRSYEQYF. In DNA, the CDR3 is TGCAGCGTTGGCACAGGACGGTCCTACGAGCAGTACTTC.

The CDR3 region has the DNA TGTGCCAGCAGCTCGGGACTAGCGGGGTCTACAGATACGCAGTATTTT. Encoded protein: CASSSGLAGSTDTQYF. This chain joins TRBV11-3 and TRBJ2-3, with TRBD2 matching over 13 bases. Trimming at V came to 4 bases and at J to 3 bases, leaving 4 bases not matched to a gene. The CDR3 length is 16 residues. CDR1 and CDR2 from the germline V gene are SGHNT and YENEEA.

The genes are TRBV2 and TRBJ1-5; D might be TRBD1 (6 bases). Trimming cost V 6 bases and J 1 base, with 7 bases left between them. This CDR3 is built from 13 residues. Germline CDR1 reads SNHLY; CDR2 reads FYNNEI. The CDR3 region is CASRDRSNQPQHF. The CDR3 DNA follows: TGTGCCAGCAGAGACAGGAGCAATCAGCCCCAGCATTTT.

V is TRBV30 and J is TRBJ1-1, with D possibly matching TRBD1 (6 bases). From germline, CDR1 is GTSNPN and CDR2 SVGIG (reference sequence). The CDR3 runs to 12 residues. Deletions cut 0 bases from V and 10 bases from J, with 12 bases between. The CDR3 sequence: CAWSVRSGAAFF. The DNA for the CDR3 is TGTGCCTGGAGTGTACGTTCAGGGGCAGCTTTCTTT.

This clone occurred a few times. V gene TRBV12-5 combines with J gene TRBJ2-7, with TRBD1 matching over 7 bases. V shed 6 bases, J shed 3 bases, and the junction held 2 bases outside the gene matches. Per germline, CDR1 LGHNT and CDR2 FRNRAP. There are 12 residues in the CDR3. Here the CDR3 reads CASGRDSYEQYF. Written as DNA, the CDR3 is TGTGCTAGTGGCAGGGACAGCTACGAGCAGTACTTC.

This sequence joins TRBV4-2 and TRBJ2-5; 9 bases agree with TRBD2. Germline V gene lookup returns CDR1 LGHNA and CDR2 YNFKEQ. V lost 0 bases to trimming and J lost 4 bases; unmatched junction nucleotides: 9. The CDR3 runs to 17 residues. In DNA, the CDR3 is TGTGCCAGCAGCCAAGATCGGAGGGCGGGGGGGCCAGAGACCCAGTACTTC. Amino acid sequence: CASSQDRRAGGPETQYF.

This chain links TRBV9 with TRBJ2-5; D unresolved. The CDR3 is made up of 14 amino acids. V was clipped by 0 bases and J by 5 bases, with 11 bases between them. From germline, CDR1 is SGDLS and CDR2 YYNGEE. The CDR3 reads CASSVEVAFETQYF. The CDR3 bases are TGTGCCAGCAGCGTAGAGGTAGCTTTCGAGACCCAGTACTTC.

In DNA form, the CDR3 reads TGTGCCAGCAGCTTGGAACAGGGACGCTATGGCTACACCTTC. Amino acids: CASSLEQGRYGYTF. This sequence joins TRBV5-6 and TRBJ1-2, with a tentative D call TRBD1 (6 bases). Germline-derived CDR1 and CDR2 are SGHDT and YYEEEE. The CDR3 is 14 residues long. The V and J ends lost 0 bases and 4 bases respectively, with 10 bases between them.

The CDR3 bases are TGTGCCAGCAGCGTAGGGGCGACTCTAGGGGACACTGAAGCTTTCTTT. This sequence encodes CASSVGATLGDTEAFF. The chain recombines TRBV9 with TRBJ1-1; D perhaps matches TRBD1 (5 bases). This CDR3 region has 16 residues. The germline V gene has CDR1 SGDLS and CDR2 YYNGEE. With 0 bases removed from V and 3 bases from J, the gap between germline ends came to 15 bases.

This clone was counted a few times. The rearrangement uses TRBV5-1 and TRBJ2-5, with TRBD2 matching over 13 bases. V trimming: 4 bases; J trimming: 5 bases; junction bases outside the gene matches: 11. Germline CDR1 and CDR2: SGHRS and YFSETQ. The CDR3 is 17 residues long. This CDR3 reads CASSPGTSGEWGETQYF. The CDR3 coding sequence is TGCGCCAGCAGCCCCGGGACTAGCGGGGAATGGGGGGAGACCCAGTACTTC.

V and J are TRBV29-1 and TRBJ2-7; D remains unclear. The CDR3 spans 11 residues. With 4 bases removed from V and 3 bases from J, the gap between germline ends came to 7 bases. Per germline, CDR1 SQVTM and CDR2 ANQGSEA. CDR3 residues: CSVVGIYEQYF. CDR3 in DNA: TGCAGCGTTGTGGGCATCTACGAGCAGTACTTC.